A selection of T cell receptor beta chains follows, all from one sample in a study of CD8+ T cells in alopecia areata. Method: immunoSEQ multiplex PCR; TCRdb's copy keeps in-frame clones and lacks some. The table lists 80,000 or so clones, around 67% of them singletons. The specimen was CD8+ T cells sorted from blood, collected at week 24, from a patient treated with tofacitinib. The receptors were sampled from a human donor with alopecia areata. Each CDR3 is given with its conserved first and last residue. Each record gives: CDR3 length, clone size, V gene, J gene, D gene, CDR3 protein, CDR3 DNA. D genes are given only for firm matches. Size is stated for part of the rows, as once, few or many counts, or as a class when the clone is expanded.

CDR3 length: 16; clone size: NA; V gene: TRBV10-3; J gene: TRBJ2-2; D gene: NA; CDR3 protein: CAINLDGPTNTGELFF; CDR3 DNA: TGTGCCATCAACCTTGACGGACCGACGAACACCGGGGAGCTGTTTTTT
CDR3 length: 17; clone size: NA; V gene: TRBV7-9; J gene: TRBJ1-2; D gene: NA; CDR3 protein: CASSSLGRAPAQDGYTF; CDR3 DNA: TGTGCCAGCAGCTCCCTCGGGCGCGCGCCCGCACAAGATGGCTACACCTTC
CDR3 length: 14; clone size: NA; V gene: TRBV29-1; J gene: TRBJ1-2; D gene: TRBD1; CDR3 protein: CSVREGQGGYGYTF; CDR3 DNA: TGCAGCGTTAGGGAGGGACAGGGCGGCTATGGCTACACCTTC
CDR3 length: 13; clone size: NA; V gene: TRBV11-2; J gene: TRBJ1-1; D gene: NA; CDR3 protein: CASSRDGDTEAFF; CDR3 DNA: TGTGCCAGCAGCCGCGACGGGGACACTGAAGCTTTCTTT
CDR3 length: 16; clone size: NA; V gene: TRBV28; J gene: TRBJ2-7; D gene: TRBD1; CDR3 protein: CASSLYLTGGKDEQYF; CDR3 DNA: TGTGCCAGCAGTTTATACCTGACAGGGGGGAAGGACGAGCAGTACTTC
CDR3 length: 13; clone size: NA; V gene: TRBV23-1; J gene: TRBJ1-2; D gene: NA; CDR3 protein: CASSQSRGYGYTF; CDR3 DNA: TGCGCCAGCAGTCAATCGAGAGGTTATGGCTACACCTTC
CDR3 length: 17; clone size: NA; V gene: TRBV12-5; J gene: TRBJ1-1; D gene: NA; CDR3 protein: CASGFLPSGQLNTEAFF; CDR3 DNA: TGTGCTAGTGGTTTTTTACCATCCGGCCAGTTGAACACTGAAGCTTTCTTT
CDR3 length: 11; clone size: NA; V gene: TRBV29-1; J gene: TRBJ2-1; D gene: NA; CDR3 protein: CSVLRENEQFF; CDR3 DNA: TGCAGCGTTCTACGGGAGAATGAGCAGTTCTTC
CDR3 length: 15; clone size: NA; V gene: TRBV19; J gene: TRBJ1-5; D gene: NA; CDR3 protein: CASSISDYSNQPQHF; CDR3 DNA: TGTGCCAGTAGTATATCCGACTATAGCAATCAGCCCCAGCATTTT
CDR3 length: 15; clone size: few; V gene: TRBV4-3; J gene: TRBJ1-1; D gene: NA; CDR3 protein: CASSQATTLGSEAFF; CDR3 DNA: TGCGCCAGCAGCCAAGCGACTACACTGGGATCTGAAGCTTTCTTT
CDR3 length: 12; clone size: NA; V gene: TRBV7-9; J gene: TRBJ2-7; D gene: NA; CDR3 protein: CASSRENYEQYF; CDR3 DNA: TGTGCCAGCAGCCGGGAAAACTACGAGCAGTACTTC
CDR3 length: 12; clone size: NA; V gene: TRBV11-2; J gene: TRBJ2-3; D gene: NA; CDR3 protein: CASSFTEDTQYF; CDR3 DNA: TGTGCCAGCAGCTTCACAGAAGATACGCAGTATTTT
CDR3 length: 17; clone size: NA; V gene: TRBV27; J gene: TRBJ2-3; D gene: TRBD2; CDR3 protein: CASSFMRSSGATDTQYF; CDR3 DNA: TGTGCCAGCAGTTTTATGAGGTCTAGCGGGGCCACAGATACGCAGTATTTT
CDR3 length: 13; clone size: NA; V gene: TRBV7-9; J gene: TRBJ2-7; D gene: TRBD1; CDR3 protein: CASSRDRAYEQYF; CDR3 DNA: TGTGCCAGCAGCCGAGACAGGGCCTACGAGCAGTACTTC
CDR3 length: 15; clone size: NA; V gene: TRBV10-2; J gene: TRBJ2-5; D gene: TRBD1; CDR3 protein: CASSVPGTGGETQYF; CDR3 DNA: TGCGCCAGCAGTGTCCCCGGGACAGGGGGGGAGACCCAGTACTTC
CDR3 length: 14; clone size: once; V gene: TRBV30; J gene: TRBJ1-1; D gene: NA; CDR3 protein: CAWSEGRGNTEAFF; CDR3 DNA: TGTGCCTGGAGTGAAGGCAGGGGGAACACTGAAGCTTTCTTT
CDR3 length: 12; clone size: once; V gene: TRBV11-2; J gene: TRBJ1-1; D gene: NA; CDR3 protein: CASSLDTGEAFF; CDR3 DNA: TGTGCCAGCAGCTTAGACACCGGGGAAGCTTTCTTT
CDR3 length: 14; clone size: NA; V gene: TRBV7-9; J gene: TRBJ1-1; D gene: NA; CDR3 protein: CASTARGGETEAFF; CDR3 DNA: TGTGCCAGCACCGCTCGGGGCGGGGAAACTGAAGCTTTCTTT
CDR3 length: 17; clone size: NA; V gene: TRBV4-3; J gene: TRBJ2-1; D gene: TRBD2; CDR3 protein: CASSQGASGRLNNEQFF; CDR3 DNA: TGCGCCAGCAGCCAAGGGGCTAGCGGGAGGCTCAACAATGAGCAGTTCTTC
CDR3 length: 16; clone size: NA; V gene: TRBV27; J gene: TRBJ2-7; D gene: NA; CDR3 protein: CASSFTLTGAGGRQYF; CDR3 DNA: TGTGCCAGCAGTTTTACATTGACAGGGGCGGGAGGGCGGCAGTACTTC
CDR3 length: 15; clone size: NA; V gene: TRBV27; J gene: TRBJ1-1; D gene: NA; CDR3 protein: CASSSGPGFVSEAFF; CDR3 DNA: TGTGCCAGCAGTTCCGGACCGGGATTTGTGAGTGAAGCTTTCTTT
CDR3 length: 13; clone size: few; V gene: TRBV14; J gene: TRBJ1-5; D gene: NA; CDR3 protein: CASSLRWDQPQHF; CDR3 DNA: TGTGCCAGCAGCTTGAGGTGGGATCAGCCCCAGCATTTT
CDR3 length: 13; clone size: once; V gene: TRBV10-3; J gene: TRBJ2-7; D gene: NA; CDR3 protein: CAISEGPRYEQYF; CDR3 DNA: TGTGCCATCAGTGAGGGACCCCGCTACGAGCAGTACTTC
CDR3 length: 10; clone size: NA; V gene: TRBV5-8; J gene: TRBJ2-4; D gene: NA; CDR3 protein: CASSLVLVGF; CDR3 DNA: TGTGCCAGCAGCTTGGTGCTTGTGGGCTTC